These T cell receptor beta chains were read from a single sample in a study of blood T cells in healthy people across ages. TCRdb analysed the 5' RACE reads with MiXCR anew, one entry per CDR3 protein. The sample carries hundreds of thousands of distinct CDR3 sequences, 32% recorded once. The sample taken for sequencing was blood. The receptors were gathered from a woman at least 80 years old in good health. Both conserved end residues are part of each CDR3. A D gene is named only where the DNA matches it firmly. Clone size appears in some rows only: once, few, many, or a class for an expanded clone.

DNA: TGTGCCAGCAGCTTAGGCGGCCTAGCCGAGCAGTTCTTC
CDR3: CASSLGGLAEQFF
J: TRBJ2-1
V: TRBV7-9
size: .
D: .
length: 13

DNA: TGCAGTGCTAGACCAGCGGGGAGTGCAAACTATGGCTACACCTTC
CDR3: CSARPAGSANYGYTF
J: TRBJ1-2
V: TRBV20-1
size: few
D: .
length: 15

DNA: TGTGCCACCAGCACCAGCAGTTACAATGAGCAGTTCTTC
CDR3: CATSTSSYNEQFF
J: TRBJ2-1
V: TRBV15
size: many
D: .
length: 13

DNA: TGTGCCAGCAGCCAAGAAAGGACACTGAAGCTGTCAGCTTTCTTT
CDR3: CASSQERTLKLSAFF
J: TRBJ1-1
V: TRBV4-2
size: many
D: .
length: 15

DNA: TGTGCCAGCAGCGTAGCGGCCAGCGGATCCTACAATGAGCAGTTCTTC
CDR3: CASSVAASGSYNEQFF
J: TRBJ2-1
V: TRBV7-9
size: .
D: .
length: 16

DNA: TGCGCCAGCAGACATAACTCCGGGACAGAGAGATACAATGAGCAGTTCTTC
CDR3: CASRHNSGTERYNEQFF
J: TRBJ2-1
V: TRBV5-1
size: many
D: TRBD1
length: 17

DNA: TGTGCCAGCAGCTTGGCTAAGCGGGGGGGGGCCGCCGCGCAGTATTTT
CDR3: CASSLAKRGGAAAQYF
J: TRBJ2-3
V: TRBV5-4
size: many
D: TRBD2
length: 16

DNA: TGTGCCAGCAGTCGCCTCGGGGCAGGGATCTCTGGGGTCAACGTCCTGACTTTC
CDR3: CASSRLGAGISGVNVLTF
J: TRBJ2-6
V: TRBV12-3/TRBV12-4
size: few
D: .
length: 18

DNA: TGTGCCAGCAGCCTCTCCAGACTAGCGGGGAACACAGATACGCAGTATTTT
CDR3: CASSLSRLAGNTDTQYF
J: TRBJ2-3
V: TRBV7-2
size: .
D: TRBD2
length: 17

DNA: TGCAGTGCACCCAAAGCGGGAGTTTGGGAGACCCAGTACTTC
CDR3: CSAPKAGVWETQYF
J: TRBJ2-5
V: TRBV20-1
size: .
D: TRBD2
length: 14

DNA: TGCAGCGTCGCCCCGCGGGAGAAGGGGGACGAGCAGTACTTC
CDR3: CSVAPREKGDEQYF
J: TRBJ2-7
V: TRBV29-1
size: .
D: .
length: 14

DNA: TGCGCCAGCAGCCGACAGTCACAGAACACTGAAGCTTTCTTT
CDR3: CASSRQSQNTEAFF
J: TRBJ1-1
V: TRBV5-1
size: .
D: .
length: 14

DNA: TGCAGTGCTAGAGTCTATTCAGCTGACAACTATGGCTACACCTTC
CDR3: CSARVYSADNYGYTF
J: TRBJ1-2
V: TRBV20-1
size: .
D: .
length: 15

DNA: TGTGCCTGGAGTGTAAGGCAGGGGGTGGTAGGCACTGAAGCTTTCTTT
CDR3: CAWSVRQGVVGTEAFF
J: TRBJ1-1
V: TRBV30
size: .
D: TRBD1
length: 16

DNA: TGCAGTGCTACTGATGGACGGAAAGTTTACAATGAGCAGTTCTTC
CDR3: CSATDGRKVYNEQFF
J: TRBJ2-1
V: TRBV20-1
size: many
D: .
length: 15

DNA: TGTGCCAGCAGCTTAGCTGGGACGACCAACAATGAGCAGTTCTTC
CDR3: CASSLAGTTNNEQFF
J: TRBJ2-1
V: TRBV13
size: .
D: .
length: 15

DNA: TGTGCCAGCAGCTCCAGACTAGTGGGGGGTAACAATGAGCAGTTGTTC
CDR3: CASSSRLVGGNNEQLF
J: TRBJ2-1
V: TRBV7-2
size: .
D: .
length: 16

DNA: TGTGCCAGCAGCCAAGCTGCGAACAATGAGCAGTTCTTC
CDR3: CASSQAANNEQFF
J: TRBJ2-1
V: TRBV3-1
size: many
D: .
length: 13

DNA: TGCAGTGCTAGAGACCAGGCCAGGACCTACAATGAGCAGTTCTTC
CDR3: CSARDQARTYNEQFF
J: TRBJ2-1
V: TRBV20-1
size: .
D: .
length: 15

DNA: TGCAGTGGCCCTGGAGCGGGGGAAGAGACCCAGTACTTC
CDR3: CSGPGAGEETQYF
J: TRBJ2-5
V: TRBV20-1
size: many
D: TRBD2
length: 13

DNA: TGTGCCAGCAGTTACGGGCGGGGGAGCTCTAGCACAGATACGCAGTATTTT
CDR3: CASSYGRGSSSTDTQYF
J: TRBJ2-3
V: TRBV6-6
size: .
D: TRBD2
length: 17

DNA: TGTGCCAGCACCAAGACGGACTCTGGGGCCAACGTCCTGACTTTC
CDR3: CASTKTDSGANVLTF
J: TRBJ2-6
V: TRBV12-3/TRBV12-4
size: .
D: .
length: 15

DNA: TGCGCCAGCAGCTTGAGTCAGGGAGGGGAAAAACTGTTTTTT
CDR3: CASSLSQGGEKLFF
J: TRBJ1-4
V: TRBV5-1
size: many
D: .
length: 14

DNA: TGTGCCAGCAGCCAAGATCTGGCGGGCCAGTACGAGCAGTACTTC
CDR3: CASSQDLAGQYEQYF
J: TRBJ2-7
V: TRBV4-2
size: many
D: .
length: 15

DNA: TGTGCCAGCAGTCATCAGGGCAGGGACACTGAAGCTTTCTTT
CDR3: CASSHQGRDTEAFF
J: TRBJ1-1
V: TRBV7-9
size: .
D: .
length: 14

DNA: TGCAGTGCTAGAGATTGGCGGACAGGGGGCTATGGCTACACCTTC
CDR3: CSARDWRTGGYGYTF
J: TRBJ1-2
V: TRBV20-1
size: once
D: TRBD1
length: 15

DNA: TGTGCCAGCAGTTTTTTCAGGGACACCGGGGAGCTGTTTTTT
CDR3: CASSFFRDTGELFF
J: TRBJ2-2
V: TRBV12-3/TRBV12-4
size: few
D: .
length: 14

DNA: TGTGCCAGCAGTTACGGATCCTCCTGGACAGGGCACACAGATACGCAGTATTTT
CDR3: CASSYGSSWTGHTDTQYF
J: TRBJ2-3
V: TRBV6-6
size: many
D: TRBD1
length: 18

DNA: TGTGCCAGCAGTAGGGGACAGGGTAGGTCCTACAATGAGCAGTTCTTC
CDR3: CASSRGQGRSYNEQFF
J: TRBJ2-1
V: TRBV12-3/TRBV12-4
size: .
D: TRBD1
length: 16

DNA: TGTGCCAGCAGCCCTTCCGGGACAGGGCATCAGCCCCAGCATTTT
CDR3: CASSPSGTGHQPQHF
J: TRBJ1-5
V: TRBV7-2
size: .
D: TRBD1
length: 15

DNA: TGTGCCAGCAGTCCTCACGGGAGGAAGGGCACAGATACGCAGTATTTT
CDR3: CASSPHGRKGTDTQYF
J: TRBJ2-3
V: TRBV27
size: .
D: TRBD2
length: 16

DNA: TGTGCCAGCAGTCGACGGTGGACGGATCCCTACGAGCAGTACTTC
CDR3: CASSRRWTDPYEQYF
J: TRBJ2-7
V: TRBV6-5
size: many
D: .
length: 15

DNA: TGTGCCAGCAGTTCCGGACAGGGGGGGGCGGAGACCCAGTACTTC
CDR3: CASSSGQGGAETQYF
J: TRBJ2-5
V: TRBV12-3/TRBV12-4
size: many
D: TRBD1
length: 15

DNA: TGTGCCAGCAGCTCCCGTCCGGGGGGGCACGAGCAGTACTTC
CDR3: CASSSRPGGHEQYF
J: TRBJ2-7
V: TRBV7-3
size: .
D: TRBD2
length: 14

DNA: TGTGCCAGCAAGCGGGTGACTTCCGATACGCAGTATTTT
CDR3: CASKRVTSDTQYF
J: TRBJ2-3
V: TRBV12-3/TRBV12-4
size: .
D: .
length: 13

DNA: TGTGCCAGCAGCTTAGGTAGCGGGTCCCCCTACGAGCAGTACTTC
CDR3: CASSLGSGSPYEQYF
J: TRBJ2-7
V: TRBV7-3
size: .
D: TRBD2
length: 15

DNA: TGTGCCAGCTCACCCCAGCAGGGTGCCAACTCACCCCTCCACTTT
CDR3: CASSPQQGANSPLHF
J: TRBJ1-6
V: TRBV18
size: many
D: .
length: 15

DNA: TGTGCCAGCAGCCCTGACCCGGTAGCCGGGGAGCTGTTTTTT
CDR3: CASSPDPVAGELFF
J: TRBJ2-2
V: TRBV3-1
size: few
D: .
length: 14

DNA: TGTGCCAGCAGCTTATATCGCGGGGGGGCCTACAATGAGCAGTTCTTC
CDR3: CASSLYRGGAYNEQFF
J: TRBJ2-1
V: TRBV7-2
size: few
D: TRBD2
length: 16

DNA: TGTGCCAGCAGGCCCCTGGGACAGGACTACACAGATACGCAGTATTTT
CDR3: CASRPLGQDYTDTQYF
J: TRBJ2-3
V: TRBV6-5
size: .
D: TRBD1
length: 16

DNA: TGTGCCAGCAGCCCCGCGTCCGGGACAGGGGGCTCGCAGCCCCAGCATTTT
CDR3: CASSPASGTGGSQPQHF
J: TRBJ1-5
V: TRBV7-2
size: .
D: TRBD1
length: 17

DNA: TGCAGCGCCAATGCCCGCGATACGCAGTATTTT
CDR3: CSANARDTQYF
J: TRBJ2-3
V: TRBV20-1
size: .
D: .
length: 11

DNA: TGCGCCAGCAGCCAGGTCGCAGGGATCGCTGAAGCTTTCTTT
CDR3: CASSQVAGIAEAFF
J: TRBJ1-1
V: TRBV4-1
size: many
D: .
length: 14

DNA: TGCAGCGTCGCCAAGGGGGAGACCCAGTACTTC
CDR3: CSVAKGETQYF
J: TRBJ2-5
V: TRBV29-1
size: many
D: .
length: 11

DNA: TGTGCCAGCAGCTCAGACGGACAGACTTCAGATACGCAGTATTTT
CDR3: CASSSDGQTSDTQYF
J: TRBJ2-3
V: TRBV4-2
size: many
D: .
length: 15

DNA: TGCAGTGCAACGGACAGCGCGGGCAATCAGCCCCAGCATTTT
CDR3: CSATDSAGNQPQHF
J: TRBJ1-5
V: TRBV20-1
size: .
D: .
length: 14

DNA: TGTGCCAGCAGTGATGAAGGCTATAGCAATCAGCCCCAGCATTTT
CDR3: CASSDEGYSNQPQHF
J: TRBJ1-5
V: TRBV6-1
size: .
D: .
length: 15

DNA: TGTGCCTGGAGCAAGGGGACCGGGGAGCTGTTTTTT
CDR3: CAWSKGTGELFF
J: TRBJ2-2
V: TRBV30
size: .
D: .
length: 12

DNA: TGTGCCAGCAGTTTAGGAAGGAGTGAAGAACTGTTTTTT
CDR3: CASSLGRSEELFF
J: TRBJ1-4
V: TRBV12-3/TRBV12-4
size: .
D: .
length: 13

DNA: TGTGCCACCAGCACATCCCCAGCGGGGGGTACGGATACGCAGTATTTT
CDR3: CATSTSPAGGTDTQYF
J: TRBJ2-3
V: TRBV15
size: many
D: TRBD2
length: 16

DNA: TGTGCCTGGAGTGGGACAGGGATTTACGAGCAGTACTTC
CDR3: CAWSGTGIYEQYF
J: TRBJ2-7
V: TRBV30
size: .
D: TRBD1
length: 13

DNA: TGCGCCAGCGGGGTCCAAGAGGGACTCGCCTACGAGCAGTACTTC
CDR3: CASGVQEGLAYEQYF
J: TRBJ2-7
V: TRBV5-1
size: .
D: .
length: 15